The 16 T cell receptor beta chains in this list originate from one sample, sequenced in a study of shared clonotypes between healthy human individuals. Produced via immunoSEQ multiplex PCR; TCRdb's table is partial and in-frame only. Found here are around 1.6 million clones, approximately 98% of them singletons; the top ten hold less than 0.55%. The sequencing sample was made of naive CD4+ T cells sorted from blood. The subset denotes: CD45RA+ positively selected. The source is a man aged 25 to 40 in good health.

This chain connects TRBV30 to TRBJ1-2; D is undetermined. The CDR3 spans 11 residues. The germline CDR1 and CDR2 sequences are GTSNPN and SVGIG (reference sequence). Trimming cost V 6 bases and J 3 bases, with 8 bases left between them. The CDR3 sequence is CACEPDYGYTF. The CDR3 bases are TGTGCCTGTGAACCGGACTATGGCTACACCTTC.

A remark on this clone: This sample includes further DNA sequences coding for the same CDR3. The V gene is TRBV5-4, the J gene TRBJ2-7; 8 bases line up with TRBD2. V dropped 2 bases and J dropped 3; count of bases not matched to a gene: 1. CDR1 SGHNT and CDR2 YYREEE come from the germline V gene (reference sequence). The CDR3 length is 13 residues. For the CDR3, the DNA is TGTGCCAGCAGCTTCGGGACTAGCTACGAGCAGTACTTC. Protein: CASSFGTSYEQYF.

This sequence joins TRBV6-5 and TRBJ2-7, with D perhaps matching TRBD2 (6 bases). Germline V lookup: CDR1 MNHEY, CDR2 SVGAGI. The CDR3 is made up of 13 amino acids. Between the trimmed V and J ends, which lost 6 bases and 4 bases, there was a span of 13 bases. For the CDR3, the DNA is TGTGCCAGCAGCCGGGAGACTTCGTACGAGCAGTACTTC. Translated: CASSRETSYEQYF.

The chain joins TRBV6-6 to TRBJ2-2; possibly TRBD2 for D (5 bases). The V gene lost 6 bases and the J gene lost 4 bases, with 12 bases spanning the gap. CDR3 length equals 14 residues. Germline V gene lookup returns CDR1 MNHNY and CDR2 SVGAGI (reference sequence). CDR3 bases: TGTGCCAGCAGCCGCGGAGGCCTCACCGGGGAGCTGTTTTTT. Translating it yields CASSRGGLTGELFF.

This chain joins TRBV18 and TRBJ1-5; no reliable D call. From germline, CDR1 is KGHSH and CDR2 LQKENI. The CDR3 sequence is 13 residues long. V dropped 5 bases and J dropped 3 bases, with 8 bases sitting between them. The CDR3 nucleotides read TGTGCCAGCTCAGAAATAAACAATCAGCCCCAGCATTTT. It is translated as CASSEINNQPQHF.

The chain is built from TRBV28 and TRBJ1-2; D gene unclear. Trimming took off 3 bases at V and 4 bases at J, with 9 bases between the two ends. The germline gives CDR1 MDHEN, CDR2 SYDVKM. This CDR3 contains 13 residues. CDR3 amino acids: CASSFSDGYGYTF. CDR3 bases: TGTGCCAGCAGTTTCTCGGATGGCTATGGCTACACCTTC.

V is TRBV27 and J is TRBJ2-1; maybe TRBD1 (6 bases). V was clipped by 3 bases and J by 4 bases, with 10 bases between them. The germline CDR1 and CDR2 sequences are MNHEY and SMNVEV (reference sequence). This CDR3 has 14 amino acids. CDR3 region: CASSFLRGYNEQFF. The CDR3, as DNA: TGTGCCAGCAGTTTTTTGAGGGGGTACAATGAGCAGTTCTTC.

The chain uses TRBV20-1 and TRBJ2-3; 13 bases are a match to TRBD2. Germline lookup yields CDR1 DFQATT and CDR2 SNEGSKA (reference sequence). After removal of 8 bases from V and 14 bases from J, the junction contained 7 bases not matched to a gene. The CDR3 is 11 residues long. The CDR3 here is CSILGTSGTYF. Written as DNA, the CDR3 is TGCAGTATCCTGGGGACTAGCGGGACGTATTTT.

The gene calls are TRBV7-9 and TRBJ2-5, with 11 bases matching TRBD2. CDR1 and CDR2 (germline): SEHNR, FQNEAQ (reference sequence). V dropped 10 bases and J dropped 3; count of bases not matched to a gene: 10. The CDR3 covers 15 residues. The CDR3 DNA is TGTGCCACCCCAGGGGGGACTAGCGGAGAAGAGACCCAGTACTTC. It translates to CATPGGTSGEETQYF.

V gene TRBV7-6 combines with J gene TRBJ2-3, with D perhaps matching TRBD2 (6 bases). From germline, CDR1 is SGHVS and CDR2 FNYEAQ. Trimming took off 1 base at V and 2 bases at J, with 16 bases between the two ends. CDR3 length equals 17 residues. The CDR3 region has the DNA TGTGCCAGCAGCTTAGGACCCGGAGGGACGTACACAGATACGCAGTATTTT. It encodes CASSLGPGGTYTDTQYF.

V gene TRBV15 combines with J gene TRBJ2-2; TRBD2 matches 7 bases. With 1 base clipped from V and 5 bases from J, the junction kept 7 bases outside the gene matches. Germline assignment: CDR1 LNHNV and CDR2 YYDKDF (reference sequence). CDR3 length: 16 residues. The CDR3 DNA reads TGTGCCACCAGCAGAGCTAGCGGCGGTCGGACCGGGGAGCTGTTTTTT. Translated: CATSRASGGRTGELFF.

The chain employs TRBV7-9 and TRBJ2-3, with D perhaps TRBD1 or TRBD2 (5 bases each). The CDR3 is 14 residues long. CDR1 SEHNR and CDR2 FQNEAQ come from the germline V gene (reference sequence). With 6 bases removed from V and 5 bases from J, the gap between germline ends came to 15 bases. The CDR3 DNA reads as TGTGCCAGCAGAAAACGGGACGGCTTAGATACGCAGTATTTT. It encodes CASRKRDGLDTQYF.

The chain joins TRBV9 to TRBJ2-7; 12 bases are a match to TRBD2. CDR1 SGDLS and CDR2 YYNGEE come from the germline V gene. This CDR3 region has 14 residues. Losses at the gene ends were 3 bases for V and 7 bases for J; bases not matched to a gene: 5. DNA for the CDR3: TGTGCCAGCAGCGGCGGACTAGCGGGGATGGAGCAGTACTTC. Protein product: CASSGGLAGMEQYF. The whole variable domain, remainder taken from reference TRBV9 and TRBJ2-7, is DSGVTQTPKHLITATGQRVTLRCSPRSGDLSVYWYQQSLDQGLQFLIQYYNGEERAKGNILERFSAQQFPDLHSELNLSSLELGDSALYFCASSGGLAGMEQYFGPGTRLTVT.

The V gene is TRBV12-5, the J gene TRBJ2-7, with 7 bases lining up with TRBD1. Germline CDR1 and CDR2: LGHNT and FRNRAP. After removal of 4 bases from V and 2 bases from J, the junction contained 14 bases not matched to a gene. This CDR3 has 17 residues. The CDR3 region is CASGYSSTGVVPYEQYF. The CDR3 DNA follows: TGTGCTAGTGGTTACTCGAGCACAGGGGTCGTACCCTACGAGCAGTACTTC.

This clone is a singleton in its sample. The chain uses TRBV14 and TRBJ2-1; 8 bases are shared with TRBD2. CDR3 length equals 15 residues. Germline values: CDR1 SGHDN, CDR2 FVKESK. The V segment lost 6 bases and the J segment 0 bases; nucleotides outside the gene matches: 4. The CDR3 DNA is TGTGCCAGCAGTGGACTAGCAGGCTCCTACAATGAGCAGTTCTTC. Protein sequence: CASSGLAGSYNEQFF.

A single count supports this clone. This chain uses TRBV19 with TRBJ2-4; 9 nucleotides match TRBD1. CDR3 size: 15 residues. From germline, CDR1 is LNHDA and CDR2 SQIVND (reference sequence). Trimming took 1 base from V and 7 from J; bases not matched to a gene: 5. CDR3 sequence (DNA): TGTGCCAGTAGTATAGCCGGGACAGGGATGAACATTCAGTACTTC. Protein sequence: CASSIAGTGMNIQYF.